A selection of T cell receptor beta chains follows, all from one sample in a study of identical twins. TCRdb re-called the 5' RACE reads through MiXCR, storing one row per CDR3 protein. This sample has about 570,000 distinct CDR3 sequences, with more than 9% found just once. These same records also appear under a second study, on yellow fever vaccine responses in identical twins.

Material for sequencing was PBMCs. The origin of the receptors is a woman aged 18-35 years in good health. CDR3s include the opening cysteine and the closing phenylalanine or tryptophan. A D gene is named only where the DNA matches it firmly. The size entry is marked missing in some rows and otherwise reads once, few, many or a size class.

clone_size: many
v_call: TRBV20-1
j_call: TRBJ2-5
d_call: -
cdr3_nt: TGCAGTGCTAGAGATTTGCTAGTCCGAGAGACCCAGTACTTC
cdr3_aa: CSARDLLVRETQYF

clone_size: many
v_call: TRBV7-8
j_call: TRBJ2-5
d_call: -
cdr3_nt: TGTGCCAGCAGCGCCCAAGAGACCCAGTACTTC
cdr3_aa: CASSAQETQYF

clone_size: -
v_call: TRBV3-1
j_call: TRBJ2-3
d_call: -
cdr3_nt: TGTGCCAGCAGCCATAACAGGGACAACACAGATACGCAGTATTTT
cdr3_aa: CASSHNRDNTDTQYF

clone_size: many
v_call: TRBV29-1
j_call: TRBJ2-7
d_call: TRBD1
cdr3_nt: TGCAGCGTGGAAAACAGGGGGCTCTCCTACGAGCAGTACTTC
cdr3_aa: CSVENRGLSYEQYF

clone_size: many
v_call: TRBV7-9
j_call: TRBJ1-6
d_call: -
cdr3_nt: TGTGCCAGCAGCGTTAGGGGGAAGGATTCACCCCTCCACTTT
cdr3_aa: CASSVRGKDSPLHF

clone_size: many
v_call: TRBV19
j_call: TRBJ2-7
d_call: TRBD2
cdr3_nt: TGTGCCAGTAGTACGCGTCCTAGCGGAGAGCAGTACTTC
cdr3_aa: CASSTRPSGEQYF

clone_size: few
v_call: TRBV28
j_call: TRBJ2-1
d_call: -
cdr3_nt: TGTGCCAGCAGTCTTCTCCGACAGTTAGGCTCCTACAATGAGCAGTTCTTC
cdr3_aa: CASSLLRQLGSYNEQFF

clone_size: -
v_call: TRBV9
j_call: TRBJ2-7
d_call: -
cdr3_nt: TGTGCCAGCAGCGTAGGATCTCTCTCCTACGAGCAGTACTTC
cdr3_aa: CASSVGSLSYEQYF

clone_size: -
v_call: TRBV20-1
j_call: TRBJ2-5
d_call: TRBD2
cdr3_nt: TGCAGTGCTAGAGAAGCGGGAGAAATTGGCGAGACCCAGTACTTC
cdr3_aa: CSAREAGEIGETQYF

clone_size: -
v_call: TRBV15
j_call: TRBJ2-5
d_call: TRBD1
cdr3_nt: TGTGCCACCAGCAGAGATAGGACAGGCCAAGAGACCCAGTACTTC
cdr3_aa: CATSRDRTGQETQYF

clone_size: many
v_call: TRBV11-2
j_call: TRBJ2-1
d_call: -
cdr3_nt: TGTGCCAGCAGCCCGTCTGGGCCTTCCTACAATGAGCAGTTCTTC
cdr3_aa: CASSPSGPSYNEQFF

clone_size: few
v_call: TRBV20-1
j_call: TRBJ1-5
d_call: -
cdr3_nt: TGCAGTGCTGAACAGAGTAGCAATCAGCCCCAGCATTTT
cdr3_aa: CSAEQSSNQPQHF

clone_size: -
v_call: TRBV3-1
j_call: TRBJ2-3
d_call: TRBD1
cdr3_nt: TGTGCCAGCAGCGGAAGGGACAGGGTCCCAGATACGCAGTATTTT
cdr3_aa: CASSGRDRVPDTQYF

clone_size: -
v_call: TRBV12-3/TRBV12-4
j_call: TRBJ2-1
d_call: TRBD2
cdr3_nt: TGTGCCAGCAGTTTAGAGGGACTAGCGGGATGGCAGAATGAGCAGTTCTTC
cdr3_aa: CASSLEGLAGWQNEQFF

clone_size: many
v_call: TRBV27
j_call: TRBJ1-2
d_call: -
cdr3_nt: TGTGCCAGCAGTTTATTGGGACGGCCATATGGCTACACCTTC
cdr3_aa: CASSLLGRPYGYTF

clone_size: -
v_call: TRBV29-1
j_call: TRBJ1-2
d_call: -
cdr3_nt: TGCAGCGTTGCGAGGGCTTCTAACTATGGCTACACCTTC
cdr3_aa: CSVARASNYGYTF

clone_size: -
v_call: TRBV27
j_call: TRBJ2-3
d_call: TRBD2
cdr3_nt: TGTGCCAGTAAAAATCCGGGGGGAACAGATACGCAGTATTTT
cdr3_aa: CASKNPGGTDTQYF

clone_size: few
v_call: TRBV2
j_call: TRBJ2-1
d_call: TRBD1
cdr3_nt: TGTGCCAGCGATACCGGGACAGGAGGGACATGGCAGCAGTTCTTC
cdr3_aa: CASDTGTGGTWQQFF

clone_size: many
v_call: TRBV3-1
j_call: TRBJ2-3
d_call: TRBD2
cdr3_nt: TGTGCCAGCAGCCAACCTCCGGGACTAGGCACAGATACGCAGTATTTT
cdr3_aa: CASSQPPGLGTDTQYF

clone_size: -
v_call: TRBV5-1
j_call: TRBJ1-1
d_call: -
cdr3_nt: TGCGCCAGCAATTCGATTGCGAACACTGAAGCTTTCTTT
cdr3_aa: CASNSIANTEAFF

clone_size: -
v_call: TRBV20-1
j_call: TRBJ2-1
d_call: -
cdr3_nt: TGCAGTGCTTCGGAGAACCCGCTCAATGAGCAGTTCTTC
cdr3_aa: CSASENPLNEQFF

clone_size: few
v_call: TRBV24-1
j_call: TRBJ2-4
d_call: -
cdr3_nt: TGTGCCACCAGTGCCCCAGGGGAGGGTCAAAACATTCAGTACTTC
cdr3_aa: CATSAPGEGQNIQYF